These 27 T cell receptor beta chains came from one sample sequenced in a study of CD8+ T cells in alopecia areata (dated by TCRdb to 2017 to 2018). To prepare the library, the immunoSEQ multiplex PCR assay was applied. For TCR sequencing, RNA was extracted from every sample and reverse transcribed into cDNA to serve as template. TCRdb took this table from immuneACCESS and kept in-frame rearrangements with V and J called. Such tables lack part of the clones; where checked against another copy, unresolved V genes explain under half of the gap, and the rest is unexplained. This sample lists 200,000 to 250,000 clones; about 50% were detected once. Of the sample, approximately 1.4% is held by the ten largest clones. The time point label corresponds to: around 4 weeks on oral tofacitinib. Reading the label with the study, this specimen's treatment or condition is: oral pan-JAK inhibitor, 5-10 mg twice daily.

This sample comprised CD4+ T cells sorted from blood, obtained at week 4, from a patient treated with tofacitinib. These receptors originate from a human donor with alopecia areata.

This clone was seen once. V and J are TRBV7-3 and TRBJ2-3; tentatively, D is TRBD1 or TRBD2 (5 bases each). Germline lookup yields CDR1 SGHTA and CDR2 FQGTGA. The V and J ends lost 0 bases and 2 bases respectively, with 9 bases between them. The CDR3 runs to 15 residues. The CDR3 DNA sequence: TGTGCCAGCAGCTTAACTGGGGGAGACACAGATACGCAGTATTTT. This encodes CASSLTGGDTDTQYF.

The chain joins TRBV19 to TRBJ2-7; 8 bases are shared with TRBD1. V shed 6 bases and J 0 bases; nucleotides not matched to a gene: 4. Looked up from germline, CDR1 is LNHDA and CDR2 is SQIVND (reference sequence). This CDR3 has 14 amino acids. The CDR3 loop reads CASSRDRSSYEQYF. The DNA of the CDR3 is TGTGCCAGTAGCCGGGACAGGAGCTCCTACGAGCAGTACTTC.

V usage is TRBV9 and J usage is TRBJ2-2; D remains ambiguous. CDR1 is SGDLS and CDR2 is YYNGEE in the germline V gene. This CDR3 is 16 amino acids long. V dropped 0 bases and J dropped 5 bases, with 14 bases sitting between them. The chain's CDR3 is CASSVAGSRITGELFF. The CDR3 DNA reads TGTGCCAGCAGCGTAGCTGGAAGCAGAATAACCGGGGAGCTGTTTTTT. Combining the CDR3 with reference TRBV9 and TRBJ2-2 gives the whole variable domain DSGVTQTPKHLITATGQRVTLRCSPRSGDLSVYWYQQSLDQGLQFLIQYYNGEERAKGNILERFSAQQFPDLHSELNLSSLELGDSALYFCASSVAGSRITGELFFGEGSRLTVL.

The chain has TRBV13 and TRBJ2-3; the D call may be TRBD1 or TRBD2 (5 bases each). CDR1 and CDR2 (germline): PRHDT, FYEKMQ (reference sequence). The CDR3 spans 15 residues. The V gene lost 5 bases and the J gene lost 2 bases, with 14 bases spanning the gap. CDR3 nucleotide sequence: TGTGCCAGCAGCAGCAGGGTAGGACTCACAGATACGCAGTATTTT. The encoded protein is CASSSRVGLTDTQYF.

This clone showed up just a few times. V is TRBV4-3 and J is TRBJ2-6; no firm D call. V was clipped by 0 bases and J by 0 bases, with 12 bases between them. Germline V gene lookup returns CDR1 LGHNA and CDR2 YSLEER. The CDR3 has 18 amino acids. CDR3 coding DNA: TGCGCCAGCAGCCAAGATCCGACGGCTAGCTCTGGGGCCAACGTCCTGACTTTC. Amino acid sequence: CASSQDPTASSGANVLTF.

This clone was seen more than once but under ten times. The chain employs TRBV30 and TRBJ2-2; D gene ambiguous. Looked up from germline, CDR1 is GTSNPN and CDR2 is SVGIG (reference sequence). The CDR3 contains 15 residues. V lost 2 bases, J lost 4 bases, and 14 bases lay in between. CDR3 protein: CAWSIALPPTGELFF. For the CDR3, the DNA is TGTGCCTGGAGTATAGCCCTACCCCCCACCGGGGAGCTGTTTTTT.

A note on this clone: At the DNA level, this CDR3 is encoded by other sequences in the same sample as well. Here the CDR3 reads CATSRDSGTGELFF. The DNA for the CDR3 is TGTGCCACCAGCAGAGATTCGGGGACCGGGGAGCTGTTTTTT. The chain employs TRBV15 and TRBJ2-2, with a tentative D call TRBD2 (5 bases). The CDR3 is 14 amino acids. CDR1 is LNHNV, CDR2 YYDKDF, per germline (reference sequence). The ends were cut back, 0 bases at V and 5 bases at J, with 7 bases in the middle.

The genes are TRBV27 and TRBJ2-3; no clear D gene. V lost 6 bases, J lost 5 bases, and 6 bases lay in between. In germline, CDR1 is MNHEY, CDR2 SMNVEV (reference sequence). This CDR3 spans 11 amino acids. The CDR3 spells CASRNVDTQYF. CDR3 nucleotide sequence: TGTGCCAGCAGGAACGTAGATACGCAGTATTTT.

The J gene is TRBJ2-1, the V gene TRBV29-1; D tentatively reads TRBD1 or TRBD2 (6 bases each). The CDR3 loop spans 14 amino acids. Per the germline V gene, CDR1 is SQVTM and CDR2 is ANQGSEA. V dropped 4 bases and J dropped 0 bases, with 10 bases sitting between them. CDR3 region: CSVGGATSYNEQFF. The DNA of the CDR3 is TGCAGCGTTGGGGGGGCCACCTCCTACAATGAGCAGTTCTTC.

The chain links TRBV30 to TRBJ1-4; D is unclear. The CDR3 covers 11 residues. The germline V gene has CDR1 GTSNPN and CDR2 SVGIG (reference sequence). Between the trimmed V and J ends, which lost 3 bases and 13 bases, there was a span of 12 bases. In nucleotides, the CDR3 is TGTGCCTGGAGGGATCTTGGGAGACTGTTTTTT. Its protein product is CAWRDLGRLFF.

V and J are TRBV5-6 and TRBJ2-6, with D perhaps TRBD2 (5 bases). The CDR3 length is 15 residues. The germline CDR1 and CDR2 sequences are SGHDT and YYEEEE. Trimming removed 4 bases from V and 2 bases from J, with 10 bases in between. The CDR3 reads CASSPLRAGANVLTF. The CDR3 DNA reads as TGTGCCAGCAGCCCTCTGAGGGCTGGGGCCAACGTCCTGACTTTC.

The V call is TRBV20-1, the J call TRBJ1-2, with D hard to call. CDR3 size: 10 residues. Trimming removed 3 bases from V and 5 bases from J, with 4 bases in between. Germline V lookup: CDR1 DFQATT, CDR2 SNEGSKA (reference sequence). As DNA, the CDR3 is TGCAGTGCTAGGGAATATGGCTACACCTTC. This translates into CSAREYGYTF.

CDR3 in amino acids: CASSLRYNDEQYF. The CDR3 DNA sequence: TGTGCCAGCAGCCTAAGGTATAACGACGAGCAGTACTTC. The chain has TRBV27 and TRBJ2-7, with D unresolved. The V gene lost 6 bases and the J gene lost 5 bases, with 14 bases spanning the gap. The CDR3 is made up of 13 amino acids. CDR1 and CDR2 from the germline V gene are MNHEY and SMNVEV (reference sequence).

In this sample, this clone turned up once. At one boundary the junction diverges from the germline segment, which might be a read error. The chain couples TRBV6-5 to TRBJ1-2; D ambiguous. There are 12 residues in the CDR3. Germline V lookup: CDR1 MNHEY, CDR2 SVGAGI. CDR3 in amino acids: CASSDSLKGYTF. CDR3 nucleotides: TGTGCCAGCAGTGACTCGTTGAAGGGCTACACCTTC.

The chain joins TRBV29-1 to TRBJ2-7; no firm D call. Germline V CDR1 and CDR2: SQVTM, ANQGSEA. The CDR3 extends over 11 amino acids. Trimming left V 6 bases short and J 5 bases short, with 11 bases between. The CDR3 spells CSVYGGHEQYF. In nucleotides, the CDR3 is TGCAGCGTCTATGGCGGCCACGAGCAGTACTTC.

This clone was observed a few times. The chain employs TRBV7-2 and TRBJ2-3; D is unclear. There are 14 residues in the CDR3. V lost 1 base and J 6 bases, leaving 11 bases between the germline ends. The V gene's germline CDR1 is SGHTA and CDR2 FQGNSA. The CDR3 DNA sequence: TGTGCCAGCAGCTTAGAATCCTTCACCGATACGCAGTATTTT. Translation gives CASSLESFTDTQYF.

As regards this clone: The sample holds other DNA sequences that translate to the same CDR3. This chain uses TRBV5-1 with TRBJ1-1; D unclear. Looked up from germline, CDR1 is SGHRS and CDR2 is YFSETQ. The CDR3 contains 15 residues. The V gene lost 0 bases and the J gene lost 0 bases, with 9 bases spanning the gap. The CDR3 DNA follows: TGCGCCAGCAGCTTGGATGGGGTAATGAACACTGAAGCTTTCTTT. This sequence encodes CASSLDGVMNTEAFF.

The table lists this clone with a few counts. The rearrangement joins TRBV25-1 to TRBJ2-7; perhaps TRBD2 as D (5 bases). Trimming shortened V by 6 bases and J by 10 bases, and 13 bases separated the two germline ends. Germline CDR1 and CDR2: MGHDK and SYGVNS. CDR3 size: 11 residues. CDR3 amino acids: CASRRTGLQYF. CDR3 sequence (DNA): TGTGCCAGCAGGCGGACCGGACTTCAGTACTTC.

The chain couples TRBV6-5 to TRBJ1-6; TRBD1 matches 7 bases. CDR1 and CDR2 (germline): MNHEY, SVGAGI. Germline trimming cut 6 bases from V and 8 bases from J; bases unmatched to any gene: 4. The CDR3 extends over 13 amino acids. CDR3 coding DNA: TGTGCCAGCAGCCGTCAGGGGGATTCACCCCTCCACTTT. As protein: CASSRQGDSPLHF.

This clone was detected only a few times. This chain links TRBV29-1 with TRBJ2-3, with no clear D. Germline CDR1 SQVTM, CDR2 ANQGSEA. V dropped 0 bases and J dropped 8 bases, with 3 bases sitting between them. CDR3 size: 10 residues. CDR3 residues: CSVEEGTQYF. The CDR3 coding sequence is TGCAGCGTTGAAGAAGGTACGCAGTATTTT.

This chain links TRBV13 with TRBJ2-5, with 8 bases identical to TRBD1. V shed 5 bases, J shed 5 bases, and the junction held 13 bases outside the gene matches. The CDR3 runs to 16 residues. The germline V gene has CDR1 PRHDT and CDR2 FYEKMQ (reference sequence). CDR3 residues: CASSAKNQGARETQYF. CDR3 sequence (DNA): TGTGCCAGCAGCGCCAAAAATCAGGGGGCGAGGGAGACCCAGTACTTC.

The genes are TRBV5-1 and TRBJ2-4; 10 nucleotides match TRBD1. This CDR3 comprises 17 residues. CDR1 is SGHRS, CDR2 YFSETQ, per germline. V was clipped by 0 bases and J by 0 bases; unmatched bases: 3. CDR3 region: CASSLETGGIAKNIQYF. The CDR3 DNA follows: TGCGCCAGCAGCTTGGAGACAGGGGGCATAGCCAAAAACATTCAGTACTTC.

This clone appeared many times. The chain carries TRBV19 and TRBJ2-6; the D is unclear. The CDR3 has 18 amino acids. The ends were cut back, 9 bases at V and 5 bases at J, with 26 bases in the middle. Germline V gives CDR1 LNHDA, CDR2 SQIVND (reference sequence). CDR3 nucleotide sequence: TGTGCCAGCTCGCCTATCCCTACGTCCTCCCTAAGGGCCAACGTCCTGACTTTC. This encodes CASSPIPTSSLRANVLTF.

The CDR3 loop reads CATGGLVTDTQYF. The DNA of the CDR3 is TGTGCCACAGGGGGGCTCGTCACAGATACGCAGTATTTT. The chain uses TRBV6-1 and TRBJ2-3; possibly TRBD1 for D (7 bases). This CDR3 is built from 13 residues. The germline V gene encodes CDR1 MNHNS and CDR2 SASEGT. Trimming left V 10 bases short and J 2 bases short, with 13 bases between.

CDR3 region: CSVMQGFGTEAFF. The DNA for the CDR3 is TGCAGCGTTATGCAGGGCTTCGGCACTGAAGCTTTCTTT. The chain carries TRBV29-1 and TRBJ1-1; a weak D match, TRBD1 (5 bases). V was clipped by 5 bases and J by 4 bases, with 14 bases between them. The CDR3 length is 13 residues. Germline loops: CDR1 SQVTM, CDR2 ANQGSEA.

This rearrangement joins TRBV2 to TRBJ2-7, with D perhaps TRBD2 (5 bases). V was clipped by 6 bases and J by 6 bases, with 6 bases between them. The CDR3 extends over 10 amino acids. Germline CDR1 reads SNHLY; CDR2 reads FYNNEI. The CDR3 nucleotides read TGTGCCAGCAGCCGGGGCGAGCAGTACTTC. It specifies CASSRGEQYF.

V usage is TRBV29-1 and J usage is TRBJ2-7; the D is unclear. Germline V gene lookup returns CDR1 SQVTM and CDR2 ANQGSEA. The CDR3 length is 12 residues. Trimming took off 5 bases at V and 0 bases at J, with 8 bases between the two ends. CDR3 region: CSVSVGSYEQYF. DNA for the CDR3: TGCAGCGTTTCTGTCGGCTCCTACGAGCAGTACTTC.